The TCR beta chain described here comes from a study of identical twins. CDR3 length: 14 residues. Looked up from germline, CDR1 is LNHDA and CDR2 is SQIVND (reference sequence). J gave up 1 base and V 6 bases, and 3 bases lay outside the gene matches. Points on this clonotype: Its specificity is not known.

Unique molecular identifiers were present on the cDNA, which also gained a universal primer site by template switching. TCRdb ran MiXCR on the 5' RACE reads and lists one entry per CDR3 protein. Among a few hundred thousand distinct CDR3 sequences listed, roughly 15% were seen once. Study-wide points: Models underpredicted monozygotic twin sharing of out-of-frame TCR alpha. High-abundance cord blood beta clonotypes had fewer insertions; memory repertoires showed none. Without tracking the same donors, conclusions rested on cross-sectional statistical analysis.

These records were also assigned to another study, of yellow fever vaccine responses in identical twins.

This clonotype originated in a woman between 18 and 29 years old in good health. The sequencing sample was made of CD4+ T cells sorted from blood. The chain uses TRBV19 and TRBJ2-7, with TRBD2 matching over 10 bases. CDR3 nucleotides: TGTGCCAGTAGACAACTAGCGGGATCCTACGAGCAGTACTTC. It encodes CASRQLAGSYEQYF.